This passage covers 10 T cell receptor beta chains from one sample sequenced in a study of siplizumab effects on memory and regulatory T cells (dated by TCRdb to the late 2010s). The library was generated by the immunoSEQ multiplex PCR assay. The source is immuneACCESS, and TCRdb retained only in-frame sequences with V and J called. Part of the clones is not carried over; for the studies checked, unresolved V genes explain less than half of this, and the remainder is unexplained. For this sample there are approximately 98,000 clones; roughly 94% appear just once. 1% to 1.5% of the sample belongs to the ten largest clones. Sequenced input: non-Treg CD4+ T cells sorted from blood. The sample's cell subset or site label, in plain terms: FACS-sorted unstimulated CD4+ non-regulatory T cells. These receptors were collected from a human donor in good health.

The rearrangement links TRBV7-2 to TRBJ2-7, with D tentatively TRBD1 (6 bases). Deletions cut 2 bases from V and 4 bases from J, with 15 bases between. The germline CDR1 and CDR2 sequences are SGHTA and FQGNSA. CDR3 length equals 15 residues. The chain's CDR3 is CASSLNTGSKYEQYF. The DNA of the CDR3 is TGTGCCAGCAGCTTAAACACAGGGAGTAAGTACGAGCAGTACTTC.

V usage is TRBV5-1 and J usage is TRBJ2-5; TRBD1 agrees at 9 bases. Germline V lookup: CDR1 SGHRS, CDR2 YFSETQ. This CDR3 comprises 15 residues. V lost 4 bases and J lost 9; bases outside the gene matches: 13. The DNA of the CDR3 is TGCGCCAGCAGCGTACCGGGACAGGGATCCGAGGCCCAGTACTTC. This gives the protein CASSVPGQGSEAQYF.

V and J are TRBV30 and TRBJ1-1; TRBD1 matches at 7 bases. There are 14 residues in the CDR3. Germline V gene sequence: CDR1 GTSNPN, CDR2 SVGIG (reference sequence). The V gene end was trimmed by 8 bases and the J gene end by 0 bases; junction bases not matched to a gene: 9. As DNA, the CDR3 is TGTGCCCAGATGAGGGGGCGGGTGAACACTGAAGCTTTCTTT. Amino acid sequence: CAQMRGRVNTEAFF.

The chain recombines TRBV28 with TRBJ1-3; D gene ambiguous. The CDR3 covers 13 residues. Deletions cut 11 bases from V and 4 bases from J, with 15 bases between. Germline CDR1 reads MDHEN; CDR2 reads SYDVKM. CDR3 loop: CASLGGAGNTIYF. The CDR3 DNA follows: TGTGCCTCACTGGGAGGCGCCGGAAACACCATATATTTT.

The chain couples TRBV19 to TRBJ1-1, with a weak D call TRBD1 (5 bases). Germline CDR1 LNHDA, CDR2 SQIVND (reference sequence). Trimming took 6 bases from V and 7 from J, leaving 15 bases between them. This CDR3 comprises 13 residues. The CDR3 here is CASRMGLLYEAFF. In nucleotides, the CDR3 is TGTGCCAGTAGGATGGGACTCCTTTATGAAGCTTTCTTT.

The J gene is TRBJ2-1, the V gene TRBV6-4; D is possibly TRBD2 (6 bases). The length of the CDR3 is 15 residues. Trimming shortened V by 6 bases and J by 0 bases, and 12 bases separated the two germline ends. The V gene's germline CDR1 is MRHNA and CDR2 SNTAGT. CDR3 in amino acids: CASSIRGYSYNEQFF. In nucleotides, the CDR3 is TGTGCCAGCAGCATCCGGGGGTACTCCTACAATGAGCAGTTCTTC.

This chain connects TRBV10-3 to TRBJ1-3; D is unclear. Germline CDR1 ENHRY, CDR2 SYGVKD. The V end was cut by 6 bases, the J end by 7 bases, with 19 bases between. This CDR3 has 15 residues. DNA for the CDR3: TGTGCCATCAGCGGCGGGTTCGGAGGGTTGAACACCATATATTTT. Its translation: CAISGGFGGLNTIYF.

V is TRBV28 and J is TRBJ2-2; the D is unclear. The CDR3 runs 12 residues. CDR1 is MDHEN and CDR2 is SYDVKM in the germline V gene. V lost 2 bases, J lost 5 bases, and 3 bases lay in between. Written as DNA, the CDR3 is TGTGCCAGCAGTTTAGCAACCGGGGAGCTGTTTTTT. It translates to CASSLATGELFF.

This sequence joins TRBV9 and TRBJ2-2, with a tentative D call TRBD2 (6 bases). V dropped 4 bases and J dropped 1 base, with 17 bases sitting between them. CDR3 length: 17 residues. In germline, CDR1 is SGDLS, CDR2 YYNGEE. CDR3 bases: TGTGCCAGCAGCTCGCGAGGAGGGGTCGGGAACACCGGGGAGCTGTTTTTT. This codes for CASSSRGGVGNTGELFF.

The chain has TRBV6-6 and TRBJ2-7, with D uncertain. The V gene lost 2 bases and the J gene lost 2 bases, with 4 bases spanning the gap. This CDR3 contains 12 residues. CDR1 and CDR2 from the germline V gene are MNHNY and SVGAGI (reference sequence). The DNA for the CDR3 is TGTGCCAGCAGTTACAAAGCCTACGAGCAGTACTTC. Protein: CASSYKAYEQYF.